The subject of this entry is one T cell receptor (beta chain). This specimen includes other DNA sequences encoding the same CDR3. V gave up 6 bases and J gave up 1 base, with 8 bases separating them. The CDR3 is 13 residues long. This sample stems from a study of blood T cell repertoires in COVID-19. Looking at the study overall: Material from acute and convalescent COVID-19 was sourced from the United States, Italy and Spain. Sources were T cells, B-cell-depleted T cells, or PBMCs; the material itself was cDNA or gDNA.

Under the authors' procedure: Nucleated cell number was recorded as an estimate derived from reference gene primer amplification. Assay used: immunoSEQ multiplex PCR; TCRdb lists only in-frame clones, some missing. V and J calls and clone size are as listed in that table; D and trimming were resolved from the DNA. The top ten hold 2.5% to 3.5% of the sample, which has about 360,000 clones, around nine tenths seen once. The specimen sequenced was peripheral blood. The TCR sequence derives from a human donor in a cohort sampled during active COVID-19. The V and J genes are TRBV12-3 or TRBV12-4 and TRBJ2-3, with D tentatively TRBD1 (5 bases). CDR3 DNA sequence: TGTGCCAGCAGCAGCAGGGGCACAGATACGCAGTATTTT. It specifies CASSSRGTDTQYF.